One T cell receptor (beta chain) is described in this entry. These data come from a study of blood T cell repertoires in COVID-19. Study-level information: In each case, the material was cDNA or gDNA derived from T cells, B-cell-depleted T cells, or PBMCs.

Original data processing: The authors estimated nucleated cell counts from reference gene primer amplification. Assay used: immunoSEQ multiplex PCR; TCRdb lists only in-frame clones, some missing. V, J and clone size are taken as reported in that table, and D and trimming were inferred from the DNA itself. The top ten clones hold more than 5.5% of a sample with some 240,000 clones, 89% of them seen once. The CDR3 sequence is 15 residues long. With 6 bases clipped from V and 4 bases from J, the junction kept 8 bases outside the gene matches. Germline CDR1 and CDR2: MDHEN and SYDVKM. This sequence was found in a man aged 55 to 70 who had recovered from COVID-19. The chain is built from TRBV28 and TRBJ1-5; TRBD1 matches 8 bases. The sample comprised peripheral blood. CDR3 coding DNA: TGTGCCAGCAGCCGACCCGGGACAGGTAATCAGCCCCAGCATTTT. Protein product: CASSRPGTGNQPQHF.